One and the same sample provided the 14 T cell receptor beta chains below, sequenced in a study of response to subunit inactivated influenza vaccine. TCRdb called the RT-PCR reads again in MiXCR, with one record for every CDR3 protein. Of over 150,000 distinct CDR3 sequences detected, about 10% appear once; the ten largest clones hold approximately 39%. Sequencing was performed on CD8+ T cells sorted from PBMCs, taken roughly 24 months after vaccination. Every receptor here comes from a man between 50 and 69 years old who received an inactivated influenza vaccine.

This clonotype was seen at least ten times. The CDR3 sequence is CASSQAWGVNTGELFF. CDR3 DNA: TGCGCCAGCAGCCAAGCTTGGGGTGTTAACACCGGGGAGCTGTTTTTT. The chain combines TRBV4-3 with TRBJ2-2; D unclear. CDR1 and CDR2 from the germline V gene are LGHNA and YSLEER. Trimming left V 1 base short and J 2 bases short, with 11 bases between. The CDR3 loop spans 16 amino acids.

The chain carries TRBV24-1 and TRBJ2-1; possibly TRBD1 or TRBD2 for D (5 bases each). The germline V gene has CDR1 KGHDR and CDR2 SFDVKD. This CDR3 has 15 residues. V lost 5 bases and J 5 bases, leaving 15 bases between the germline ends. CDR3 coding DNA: TGTGCCACCAGTGGAGGCAGGGTCGGGGACAATGAGCAGTTCTTC. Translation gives CATSGGRVGDNEQFF.

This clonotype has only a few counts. CDR3: CSVDLAGSSYEQYF. The CDR3 nucleotides are TGCAGCGTTGACCTAGCGGGATCCTCCTACGAGCAGTACTTC. This chain uses TRBV29-1 with TRBJ2-7; 9 bases line up with TRBD2. The CDR3 is 14 residues long. V lost 3 bases and J lost 0; bases outside the gene matches: 3. Germline loops: CDR1 SQVTM, CDR2 ANQGSEA.

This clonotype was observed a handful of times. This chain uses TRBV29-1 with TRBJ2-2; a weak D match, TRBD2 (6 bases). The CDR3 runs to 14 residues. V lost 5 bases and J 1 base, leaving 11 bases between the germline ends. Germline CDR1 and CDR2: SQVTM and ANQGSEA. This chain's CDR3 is CSVRGGLNTGELFF. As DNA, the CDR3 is TGCAGCGTTCGTGGGGGACTGAACACCGGGGAGCTGTTTTTT.

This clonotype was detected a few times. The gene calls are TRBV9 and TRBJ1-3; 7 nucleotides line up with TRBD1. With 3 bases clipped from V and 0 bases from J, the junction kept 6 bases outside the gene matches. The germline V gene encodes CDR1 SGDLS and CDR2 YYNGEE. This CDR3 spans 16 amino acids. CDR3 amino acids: CASSETGYSSGNTIYF. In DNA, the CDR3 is TGTGCCAGCAGCGAGACAGGGTACAGCTCTGGAAACACCATATATTTT.

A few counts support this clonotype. CDR3: CASSEVWGTSSYEQYF. The CDR3 DNA follows: TGTGCCAGCAGTGAAGTCTGGGGCACGAGCTCCTACGAGCAGTACTTC. The chain uses TRBV6-1 and TRBJ2-7, with D perhaps TRBD1 (5 bases). V was pared by 1 base and J by 0 bases, with 13 bases between. Germline lookup yields CDR1 MNHNS and CDR2 SASEGT. There are 16 residues in the CDR3.

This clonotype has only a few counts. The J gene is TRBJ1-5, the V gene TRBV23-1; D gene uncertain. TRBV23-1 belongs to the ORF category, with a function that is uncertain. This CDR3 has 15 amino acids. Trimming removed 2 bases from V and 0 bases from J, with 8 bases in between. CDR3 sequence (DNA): TGCGCCAGCAGTCAAGGGGAGAATAGCAATCAGCCCCAGCATTTT. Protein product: CASSQGENSNQPQHF.

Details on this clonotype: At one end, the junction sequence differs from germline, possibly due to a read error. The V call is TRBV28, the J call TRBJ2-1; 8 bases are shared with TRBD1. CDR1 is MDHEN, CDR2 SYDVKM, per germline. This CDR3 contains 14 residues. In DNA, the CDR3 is TGTGCCAGCAGTTTGACAGGGGATGGCAATGCGCAGTTCTTC. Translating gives CASSLTGDGNAQFF.

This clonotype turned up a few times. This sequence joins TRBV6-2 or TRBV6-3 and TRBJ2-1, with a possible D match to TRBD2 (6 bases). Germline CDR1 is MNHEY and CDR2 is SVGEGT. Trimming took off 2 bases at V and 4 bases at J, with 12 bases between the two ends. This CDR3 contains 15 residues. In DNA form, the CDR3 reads TGTGCCAGCAGTTACCCCGCGGGACTTTACAATGAGCAGTTCTTC. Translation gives CASSYPAGLYNEQFF.

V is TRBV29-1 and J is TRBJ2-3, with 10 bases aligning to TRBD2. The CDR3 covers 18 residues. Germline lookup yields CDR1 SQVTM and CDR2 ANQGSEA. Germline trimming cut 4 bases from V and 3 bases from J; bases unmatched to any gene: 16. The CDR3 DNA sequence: TGCAGCGTTGTCGGGGGAGATGGTTCTAGCGGGAGAACAGATACGCAGTATTTT. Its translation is CSVVGGDGSSGRTDTQYF.

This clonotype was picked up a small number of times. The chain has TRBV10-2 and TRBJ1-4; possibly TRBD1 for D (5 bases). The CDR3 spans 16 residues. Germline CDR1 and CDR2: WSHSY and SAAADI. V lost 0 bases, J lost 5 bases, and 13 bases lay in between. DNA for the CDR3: TGCGCCAGCAGTGAGTCAGTTGGCAGGGAAAATGAAAAACTGTTTTTT. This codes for CASSESVGRENEKLFF.

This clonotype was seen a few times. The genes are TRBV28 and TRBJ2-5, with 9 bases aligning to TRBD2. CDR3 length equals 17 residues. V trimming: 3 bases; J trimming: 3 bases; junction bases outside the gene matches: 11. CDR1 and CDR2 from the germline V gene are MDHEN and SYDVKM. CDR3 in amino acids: CASSFPLVSGSEETQYF. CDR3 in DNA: TGTGCCAGCAGTTTCCCCCTTGTTAGCGGGAGCGAAGAGACCCAGTACTTC. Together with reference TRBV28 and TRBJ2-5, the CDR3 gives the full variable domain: DVKVTQSSRYLVKRTGEKVFLECVQDMDHENMFWYRQDPGLGLRLIYFSYDVKMKEKGDIPEGYSVSREKKERFSLILESASTNQTSMYLCASSFPLVSGSEETQYFGPGTRLLVL.

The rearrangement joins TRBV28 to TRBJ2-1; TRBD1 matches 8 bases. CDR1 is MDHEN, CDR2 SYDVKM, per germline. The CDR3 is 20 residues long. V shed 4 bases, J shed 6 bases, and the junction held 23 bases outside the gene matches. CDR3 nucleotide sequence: TGTGCCAGCAGTTCACCATCGATCGGACAGGGCGCGTATTACTGCAATGAGCAGTTCTTC. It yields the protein CASSSPSIGQGAYYCNEQFF.

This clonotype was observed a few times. The CDR3 DNA sequence: TGTGCCAGCAGTTTGACCACAGGGGGGACTGAAGCTTTCTTT. Residues: CASSLTTGGTEAFF. This chain connects TRBV12-3 or TRBV12-4 to TRBJ1-1, with 8 bases matching TRBD1. With 3 bases clipped from V and 5 bases from J, the junction kept 5 bases outside the gene matches. The CDR3 is 14 residues long.